Detailed here is one T cell receptor (beta chain). The sample comes from a study of blood T cell repertoires in COVID-19. Study-level information: The origin of the acute and convalescent COVID-19 samples was the United States, Italy and Spain. Sample material is recorded as cDNA or gDNA derived from T cells, B-cell-depleted T cells, or PBMCs.

Per the original methods: Nucleated cell number was recorded as an estimate derived from reference gene primer amplification. Data came from immunoSEQ multiplex PCR; TCRdb stores just in-frame clones and leaves some out. Clone size and the V and J calls come from that table; the DNA yielded D and trimming. The sample holds 180,000 or so clones, 75% to 90% seen once. The CDR3 loop spans 12 amino acids. V was clipped by 1 base and J by 8 bases, with 8 bases between them. Germline V gene lookup returns CDR1 MGHRA and CDR2 YSYEKL. The TCR originated in an older woman with acute or convalescent COVID-19. This rearrangement joins TRBV4-1 to TRBJ1-2; D is uncertain. Source material: peripheral blood. CDR3 loop: CASSQAGGGYTF. The CDR3 nucleotides read TGCGCCAGCAGCCAAGCCGGAGGCGGCTACACCTTC.